These 8 T cell receptor beta chains share one sample of origin, sequenced in a study of response to subunit inactivated influenza vaccine. TCRdb processed the RT-PCR reads anew with MiXCR; each CDR3 protein has one entry. This table has some 540,000 distinct CDR3 sequences, roughly a quarter appearing once. These records were also assigned to another study, of T cells expressing NK-cell markers. That source notes: What made the TCR beta cDNA was 5'RACE template switching with UMIs.

The sequencing here drew on CD4+ T cells sorted from PBMCs, taken 12 days after vaccination. The source of these receptors is a middle-aged man who received an inactivated influenza vaccine.

The J gene is TRBJ2-2, the V gene TRBV6-1; 9 bases are shared with TRBD2. The V segment lost 6 bases and the J segment 1 base; nucleotides outside the gene matches: 6. This CDR3 region has 16 residues. CDR1 is MNHNS, CDR2 SASEGT, per germline. The CDR3 sequence: CASRTLSGRNTGELFF. In nucleotides, the CDR3 is TGTGCCAGCAGAACACTTAGCGGGAGGAACACCGGGGAGCTGTTTTTT.

This clonotype was seen a few times. The V and J genes are TRBV3-1 and TRBJ2-7; 7 bases match TRBD1. J gave up 2 bases and V 1 base, and 5 bases lay outside the gene matches. Looked up from germline, CDR1 is LGHDT and CDR2 is YNNKEL (reference sequence). The CDR3 has 15 amino acids. The chain's CDR3 is CASSQGAQGAYEQYF. In DNA, the CDR3 is TGTGCCAGCAGCCAAGGAGCTCAGGGGGCCTACGAGCAGTACTTC.

The CDR3 loop reads CSAREGANYGYTF. The CDR3 region has the DNA TGCAGTGCTAGAGAGGGGGCCAACTATGGCTACACCTTC. J is TRBJ1-2 and V is TRBV20-1; D perhaps matches TRBD1 (6 bases). V was cut by 0 bases and J by 2 bases, with 7 bases left in between. Germline CDR1 is DFQATT and CDR2 is SNEGSKA (reference sequence). The CDR3 spans 13 residues.

V and J are TRBV5-1 and TRBJ1-1; no firm D call. V was cut by 0 bases and J by 1 base, with 13 bases left in between. The CDR3 totals 16 residues. Germline V gives CDR1 SGHRS, CDR2 YFSETQ. The CDR3 nucleotides read TGCGCCAGCAGCTTGGCCTTTGGACGGACGAACACTGAAGCTTTCTTT. It encodes CASSLAFGRTNTEAFF.

This sequence joins TRBV7-8 and TRBJ2-5; 12 positions match TRBD2. The ends lost 3 bases at V and 4 bases at J; junction bases unmatched: 9. The CDR3 runs to 17 residues. Germline CDR1 SGHVS, CDR2 FQNEAQ. CDR3 region: CASSFLAGGPGRETQYF. As DNA, the CDR3 is TGTGCCAGCAGCTTTCTAGCGGGGGGGCCGGGACGAGAGACCCAGTACTTC.

This clonotype came up a few times. The rearrangement links TRBV5-1 to TRBJ2-2; maybe TRBD2 (6 bases). The CDR3 length is 15 residues. Germline CDR1 and CDR2: SGHRS and YFSETQ. With 3 bases removed from V and 1 base from J, the gap between germline ends came to 10 bases. This chain's CDR3 is CASSSSGQNTGELFF. The CDR3 nucleotides are TGCGCCAGCAGCTCAAGCGGGCAGAACACCGGGGAGCTGTTTTTT.

This clonotype was seen a handful of times. The gene calls are TRBV5-5 and TRBJ1-5; 8 positions agree with TRBD1. Germline trimming cut 1 base from V and 5 bases from J; bases unmatched to any gene: 5. Germline CDR1 and CDR2: SGHKS and YYEKEE (reference sequence). The CDR3 totals 15 residues. CDR3: CASSLRPGGDQPQHF. In nucleotides, the CDR3 is TGTGCCAGCAGCTTGAGGCCAGGGGGCGATCAGCCCCAGCATTTT.

This clonotype came up a few times. For the CDR3, the DNA is TGTGCCAGCAGCTTAGACAGGGGGAAAGATACGCAGTATTTT. Protein sequence: CASSLDRGKDTQYF. The chain has TRBV11-2 and TRBJ2-3; 7 nucleotides line up with TRBD1. Germline CDR1 SGHAT, CDR2 FQNNGV. V was clipped by 0 bases and J by 5 bases; unmatched bases: 2. This CDR3 has 14 amino acids.